This T cell receptor beta chain was identified during a study of cytomegalovirus exposure and HLA in healthy donors. Whole-study results and caveats: An observed cluster of highly shared sequence variants was recorded as a likely sequencing artifact.

Concerning this clone itself: The antigen remains undetermined.

With 60 Vbeta and 13 Jbeta primers, the PCR was carried out. Profiled with immunoSEQ multiplex PCR; TCRdb holds only in-frame clones, not every one. The data contain about 250,000 clones, roughly 70% of them seen just once; the ten biggest clones take up under 3%. Per the germline V gene, CDR1 is SQVTM and CDR2 is ANQGSEA. Trimming left V 4 bases short and J 4 bases short, with 13 bases between. The CDR3 is 13 residues long. The clonotype was recovered from a female donor in good health and CMV-seronegative. Sequencing used PBMCs. The V call is TRBV29-1, the J call TRBJ1-2; D is unclear. CDR3 sequence: CSVVVAAGYGYTF. CDR3 nucleotide sequence: TGCAGCGTTGTGGTCGCAGCGGGCTATGGCTACACCTTC.